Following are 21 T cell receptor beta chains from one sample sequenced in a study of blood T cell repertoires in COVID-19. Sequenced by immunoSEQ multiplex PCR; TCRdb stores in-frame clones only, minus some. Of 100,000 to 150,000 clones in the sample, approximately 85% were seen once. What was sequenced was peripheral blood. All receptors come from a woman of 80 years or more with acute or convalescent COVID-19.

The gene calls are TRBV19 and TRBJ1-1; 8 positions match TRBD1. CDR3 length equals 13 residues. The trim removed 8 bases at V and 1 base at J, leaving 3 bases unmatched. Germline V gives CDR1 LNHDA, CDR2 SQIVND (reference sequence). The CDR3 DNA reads TGTGCCAGTGGACAGGGCCAGAACACTGAAGCTTTCTTT. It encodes CASGQGQNTEAFF.

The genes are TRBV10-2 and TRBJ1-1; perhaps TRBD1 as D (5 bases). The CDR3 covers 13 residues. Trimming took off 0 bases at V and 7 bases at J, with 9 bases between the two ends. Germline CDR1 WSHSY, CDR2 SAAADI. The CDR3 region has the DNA TGCGCCAGCAGTGAGTCGACAGTCATTGAAGCTTTCTTT. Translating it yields CASSESTVIEAFF.

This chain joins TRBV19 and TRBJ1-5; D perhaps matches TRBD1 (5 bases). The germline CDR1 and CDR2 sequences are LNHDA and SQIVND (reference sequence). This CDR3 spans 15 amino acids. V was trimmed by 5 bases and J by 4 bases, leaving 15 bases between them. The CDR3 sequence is CASSGGRVGNQPQHF. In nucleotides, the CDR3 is TGTGCCAGTAGTGGCGGCAGGGTCGGGAATCAGCCCCAGCATTTT. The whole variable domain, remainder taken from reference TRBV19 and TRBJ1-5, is DGGITQSPKYLFRKEGQNVTLSCEQNLNHDAMYWYRQDPGQGLRLIYYSQIVNDFQKGDIAEGYSVSREKKESFPLTVTSAQKNPTAFYLCASSGGRVGNQPQHFGDGTRLSIL.

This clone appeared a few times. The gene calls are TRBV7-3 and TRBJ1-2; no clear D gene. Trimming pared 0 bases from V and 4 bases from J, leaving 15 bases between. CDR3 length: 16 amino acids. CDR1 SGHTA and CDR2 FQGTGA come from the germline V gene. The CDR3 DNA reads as TGTGCCAGCAGCTTAACGGGTGGCCGGGGTCTCTATGGCTACACCTTC. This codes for CASSLTGGRGLYGYTF.

Written as DNA, the CDR3 is TGTGCCAGCAGCCATCCCAATTCACCCCTCCACTTT. It is translated as CASSHPNSPLHF. The chain couples TRBV7-6 to TRBJ1-6; no clear D. Germline CDR1 reads SGHVS; CDR2 reads FNYEAQ. This CDR3 has 12 residues. V was pared by 5 bases and J by 7 bases, with 6 bases between.

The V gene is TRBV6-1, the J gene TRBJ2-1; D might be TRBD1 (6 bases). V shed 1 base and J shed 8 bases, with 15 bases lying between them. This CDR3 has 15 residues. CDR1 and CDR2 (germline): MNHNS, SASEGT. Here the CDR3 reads CASSEGPRDTYEQFF. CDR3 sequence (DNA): TGTGCCAGCAGTGAAGGGCCCCGGGACACCTATGAGCAGTTCTTC.

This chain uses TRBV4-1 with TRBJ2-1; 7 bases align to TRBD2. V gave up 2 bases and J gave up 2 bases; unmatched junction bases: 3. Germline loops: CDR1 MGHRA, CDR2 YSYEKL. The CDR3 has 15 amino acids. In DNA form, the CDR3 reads TGCGCCAGCAGCCAAATGGGGGGGGCCTACAATGAGCAGTTCTTC. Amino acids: CASSQMGGAYNEQFF.

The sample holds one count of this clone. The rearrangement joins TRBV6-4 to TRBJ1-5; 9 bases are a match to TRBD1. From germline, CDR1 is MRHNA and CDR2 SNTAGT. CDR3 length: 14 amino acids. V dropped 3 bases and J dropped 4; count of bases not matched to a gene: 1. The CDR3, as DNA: TGTGCCAGCAGTGAACAGGGGGCGAATCAGCCCCAGCATTTT. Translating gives CASSEQGANQPQHF.

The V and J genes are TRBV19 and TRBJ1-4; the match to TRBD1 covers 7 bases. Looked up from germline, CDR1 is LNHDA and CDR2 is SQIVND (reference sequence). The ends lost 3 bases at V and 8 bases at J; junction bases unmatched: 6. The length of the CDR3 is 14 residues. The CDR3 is CASSMDRPREKLFF. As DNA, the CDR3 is TGTGCCAGTAGTATGGACAGGCCGCGCGAAAAACTGTTTTTT.

Here the CDR3 DNA reads TGTGCCAGCAGCTTTCGGGGGGAAGGCGACTATGGCTACACCTTC. Amino acid sequence: CASSFRGEGDYGYTF. This chain joins TRBV7-8 and TRBJ1-2, with D tentatively TRBD1 (5 bases). Germline loops: CDR1 SGHVS, CDR2 FQNEAQ. The CDR3 runs to 15 residues. Deletions cut 3 bases from V and 3 bases from J, with 14 bases between.

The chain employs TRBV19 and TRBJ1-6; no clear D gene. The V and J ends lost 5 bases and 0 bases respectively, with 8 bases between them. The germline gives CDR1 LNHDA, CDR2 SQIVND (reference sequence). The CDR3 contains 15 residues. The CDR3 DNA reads TGTGCCAGTAGTCTCCGGTACTCCTATAATTCACCCCTCCACTTT. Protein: CASSLRYSYNSPLHF.

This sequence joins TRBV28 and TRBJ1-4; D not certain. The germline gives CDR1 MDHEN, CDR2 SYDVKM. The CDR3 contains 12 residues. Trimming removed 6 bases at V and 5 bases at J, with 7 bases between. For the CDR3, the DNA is TGTGCCAGCAGCTTCGGGAATGAAAAACTGTTTTTT. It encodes CASSFGNEKLFF.

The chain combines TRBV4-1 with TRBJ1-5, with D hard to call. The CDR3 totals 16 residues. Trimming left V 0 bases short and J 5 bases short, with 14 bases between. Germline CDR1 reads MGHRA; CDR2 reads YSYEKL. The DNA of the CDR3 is TGCGCCAGCAGCCAAGATTCAGAGCGGAGGGATCAGCCCCAGCATTTT. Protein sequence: CASSQDSERRDQPQHF.

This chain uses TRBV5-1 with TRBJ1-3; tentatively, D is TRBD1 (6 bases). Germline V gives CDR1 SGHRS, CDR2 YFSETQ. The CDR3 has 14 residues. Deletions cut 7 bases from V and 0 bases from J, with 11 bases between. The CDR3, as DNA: TGCGCCAGCCGGGACACGAGCTCTGGAAACACCATATATTTT. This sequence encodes CASRDTSSGNTIYF.

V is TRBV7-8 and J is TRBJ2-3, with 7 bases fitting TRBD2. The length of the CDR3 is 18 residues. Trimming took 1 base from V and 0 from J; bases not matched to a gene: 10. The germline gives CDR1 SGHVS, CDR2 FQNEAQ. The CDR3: CASSLGPLAERSTDTQYF. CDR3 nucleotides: TGTGCCAGCAGCTTAGGACCCCTAGCGGAGCGTAGCACAGATACGCAGTATTTT.

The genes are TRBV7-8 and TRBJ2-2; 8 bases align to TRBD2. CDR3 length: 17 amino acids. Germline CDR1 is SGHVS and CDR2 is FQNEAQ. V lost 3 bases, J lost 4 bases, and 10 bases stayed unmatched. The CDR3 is CASSLAGGGRITGELFF. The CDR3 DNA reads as TGTGCCAGCAGCTTGGCTGGCGGGGGGCGGATCACCGGGGAGCTGTTTTTT.

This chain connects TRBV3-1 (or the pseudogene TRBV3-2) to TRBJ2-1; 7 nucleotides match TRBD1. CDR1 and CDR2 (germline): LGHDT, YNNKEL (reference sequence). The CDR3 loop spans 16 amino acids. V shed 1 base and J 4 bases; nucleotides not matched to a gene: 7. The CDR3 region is CASSQGTGRRYNEQFF. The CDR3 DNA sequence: TGTGCCAGCAGCCAAGGGACAGGTCGAAGGTACAATGAGCAGTTCTTC.

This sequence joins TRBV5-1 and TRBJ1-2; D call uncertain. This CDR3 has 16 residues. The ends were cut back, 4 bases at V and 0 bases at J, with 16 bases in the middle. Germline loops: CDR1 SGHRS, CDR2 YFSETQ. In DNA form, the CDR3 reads TGCGCCAGCAGCCGTTCAGGCCCCCCAGCTAACTATGGCTACACCTTC. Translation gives CASSRSGPPANYGYTF.

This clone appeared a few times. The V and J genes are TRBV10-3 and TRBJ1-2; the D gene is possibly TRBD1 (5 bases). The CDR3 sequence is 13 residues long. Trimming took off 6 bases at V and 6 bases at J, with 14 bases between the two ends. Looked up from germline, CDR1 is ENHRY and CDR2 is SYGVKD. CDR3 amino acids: CAIRLVREDGYTF. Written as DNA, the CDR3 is TGTGCCATCAGACTCGTCAGGGAGGATGGCTACACCTTC.

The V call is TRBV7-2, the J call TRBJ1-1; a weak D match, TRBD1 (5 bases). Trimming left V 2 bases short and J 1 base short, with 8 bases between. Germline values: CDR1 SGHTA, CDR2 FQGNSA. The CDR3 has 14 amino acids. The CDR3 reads CASSLLQGNTEAFF. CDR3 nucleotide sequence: TGTGCCAGCAGCTTACTCCAGGGGAACACTGAAGCTTTCTTT.

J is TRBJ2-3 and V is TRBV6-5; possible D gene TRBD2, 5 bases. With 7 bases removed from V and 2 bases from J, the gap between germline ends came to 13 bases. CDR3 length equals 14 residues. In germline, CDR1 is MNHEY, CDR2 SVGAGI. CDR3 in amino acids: CASKQEEATDTQYF. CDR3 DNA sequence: TGTGCCAGCAAGCAGGAGGAGGCCACAGATACGCAGTATTTT.